This T cell receptor (beta chain) was captured by sequencing in a study of OX40 agonist ivuxolimab in advanced cancers. The assay was immunoSEQ multiplex PCR, and TCRdb's table has in-frame clones only and misses some. The sample shows about 77,000 clones, roughly 88% of them seen only once. Between the trimmed V and J ends, which lost 1 base and 8 bases, there was a span of 14 bases. Germline CDR1 is MDHEN and CDR2 is SYDVKM. The CDR3 loop spans 14 amino acids. With respect to this clone: Its antigen is undetermined.

Findings and caveats of the study: Clonal expansion from baseline to week 6 occurred in both CD4+ and CD8+ T cells.

The material was CD4+ or CD8+ T cells sorted from blood, obtained in a trial of the OX40 agonist ivuxolimab. The chain uses TRBV28 and TRBJ1-1, with D tentatively TRBD1 (5 bases). The clonotype was recovered from an adult with an advanced solid tumor such as melanoma, head and neck, liver or kidney cancer. CDR3 amino acids: CASSLFQGIGEAFF. For the CDR3, the DNA is TGTGCCAGCAGTTTATTTCAGGGAATCGGCGAAGCTTTCTTT. The full variable domain, rest sourced from reference TRBV28 and TRBJ1-1, is DVKVTQSSRYLVKRTGEKVFLECVQDMDHENMFWYRQDPGLGLRLIYFSYDVKMKEKGDIPEGYSVSREKKERFSLILESASTNQTSMYLCASSLFQGIGEAFFGQGTRLTVV.